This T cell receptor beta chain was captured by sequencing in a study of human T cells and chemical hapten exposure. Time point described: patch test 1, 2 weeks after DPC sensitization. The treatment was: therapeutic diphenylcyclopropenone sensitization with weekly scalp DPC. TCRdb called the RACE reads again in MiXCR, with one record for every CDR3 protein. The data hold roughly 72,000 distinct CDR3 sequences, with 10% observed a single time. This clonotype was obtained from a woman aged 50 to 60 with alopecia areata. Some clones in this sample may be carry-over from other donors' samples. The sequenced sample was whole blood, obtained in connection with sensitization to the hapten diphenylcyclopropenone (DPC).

CDR3 in amino acids: CASRGDRGPAFF. The CDR3 bases are TGTGCCAGCAGGGGGGACAGGGGGCCGGCTTTCTTT. The V call is TRBV6-6, the J call TRBJ1-1; the match to TRBD1 covers 12 bases. The CDR3 sequence is 12 residues long. V dropped 6 bases and J dropped 11; count of bases not matched to a gene: 4. Germline CDR1 reads MNHNY; CDR2 reads SVGAGI (reference sequence).